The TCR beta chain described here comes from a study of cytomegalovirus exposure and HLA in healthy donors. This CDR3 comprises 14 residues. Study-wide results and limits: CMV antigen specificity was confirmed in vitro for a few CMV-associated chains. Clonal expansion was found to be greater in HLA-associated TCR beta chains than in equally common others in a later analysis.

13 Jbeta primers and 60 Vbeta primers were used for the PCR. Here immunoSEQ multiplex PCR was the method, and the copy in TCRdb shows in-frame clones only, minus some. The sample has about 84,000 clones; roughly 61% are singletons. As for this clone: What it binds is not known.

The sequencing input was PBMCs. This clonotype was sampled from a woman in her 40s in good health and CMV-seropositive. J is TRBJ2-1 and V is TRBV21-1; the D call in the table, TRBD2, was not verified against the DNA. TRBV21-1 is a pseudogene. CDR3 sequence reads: CASEGGASYNEQFF. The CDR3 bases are TGTGCCAGCGAGGGCGGGGCCTCCTACAATGAGCAGTTCTTC.